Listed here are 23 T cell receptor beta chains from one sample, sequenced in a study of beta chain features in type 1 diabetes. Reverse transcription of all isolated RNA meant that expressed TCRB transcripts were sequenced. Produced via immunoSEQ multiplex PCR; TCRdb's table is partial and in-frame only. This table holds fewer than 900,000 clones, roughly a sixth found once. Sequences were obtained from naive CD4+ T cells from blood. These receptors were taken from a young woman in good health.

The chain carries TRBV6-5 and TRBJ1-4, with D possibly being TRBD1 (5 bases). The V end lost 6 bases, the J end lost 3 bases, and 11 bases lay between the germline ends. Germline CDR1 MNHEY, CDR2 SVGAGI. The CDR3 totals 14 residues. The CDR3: CASSRGGANEKLFF. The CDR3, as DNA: TGTGCCAGCAGCCGGGGGGGGGCTAATGAAAAACTGTTTTTT.

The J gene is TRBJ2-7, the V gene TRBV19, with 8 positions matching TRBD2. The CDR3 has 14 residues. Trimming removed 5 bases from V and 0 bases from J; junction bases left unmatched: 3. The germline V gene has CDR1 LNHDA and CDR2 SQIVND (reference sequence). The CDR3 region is CASSPREGSYEQYF. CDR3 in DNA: TGTGCCAGTAGTCCCCGGGAGGGCTCCTACGAGCAGTACTTC.

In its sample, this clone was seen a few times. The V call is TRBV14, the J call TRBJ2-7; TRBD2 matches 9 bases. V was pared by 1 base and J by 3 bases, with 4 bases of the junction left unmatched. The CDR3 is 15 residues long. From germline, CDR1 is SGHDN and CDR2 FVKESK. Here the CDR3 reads CASSQGASGNYEQYF. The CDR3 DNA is TGTGCCAGCAGCCAAGGGGCTAGCGGGAACTACGAGCAGTACTTC. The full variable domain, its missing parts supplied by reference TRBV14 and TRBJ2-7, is EAGVTQFPSHSVIEKGQTVTLRCDPISGHDNLYWYRRVMGKEIKFLLHFVKESKQDESGMPNNRFLAERTGGTYSTLKVQPAELEDSGVYFCASSQGASGNYEQYFGPGTRLTVT.

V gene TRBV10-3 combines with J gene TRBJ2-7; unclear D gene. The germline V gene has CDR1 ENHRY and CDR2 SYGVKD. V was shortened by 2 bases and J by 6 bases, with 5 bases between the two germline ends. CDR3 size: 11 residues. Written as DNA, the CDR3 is TGTGCCATCAGTGAGCTTTCCGAGCAGTACTTC. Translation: CAISELSEQYF.

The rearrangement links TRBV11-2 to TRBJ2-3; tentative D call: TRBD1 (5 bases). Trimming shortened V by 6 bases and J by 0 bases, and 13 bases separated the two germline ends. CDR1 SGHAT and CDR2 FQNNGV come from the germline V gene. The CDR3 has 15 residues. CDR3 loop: CASSQQVLSTDTQYF. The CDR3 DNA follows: TGTGCCAGCAGTCAACAGGTTCTCAGCACAGATACGCAGTATTTT.

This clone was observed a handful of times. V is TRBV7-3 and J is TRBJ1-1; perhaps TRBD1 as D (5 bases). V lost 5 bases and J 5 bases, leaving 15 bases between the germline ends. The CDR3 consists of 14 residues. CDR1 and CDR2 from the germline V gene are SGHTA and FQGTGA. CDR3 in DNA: TGTGCCAGCAGCCCCTCGGGGCGTGAAACTGAAGCTTTCTTT. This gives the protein CASSPSGRETEAFF.

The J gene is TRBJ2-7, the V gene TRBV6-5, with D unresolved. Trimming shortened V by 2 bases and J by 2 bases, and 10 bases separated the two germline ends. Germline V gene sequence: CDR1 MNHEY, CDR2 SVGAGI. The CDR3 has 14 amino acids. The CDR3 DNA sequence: TGTGCCAGCAGTTACAGAGAAGGTGCCTACGAGCAGTACTTC. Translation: CASSYREGAYEQYF.

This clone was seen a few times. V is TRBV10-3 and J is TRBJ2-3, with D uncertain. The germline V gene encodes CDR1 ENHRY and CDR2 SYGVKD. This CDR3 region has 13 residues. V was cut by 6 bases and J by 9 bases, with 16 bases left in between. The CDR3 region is CAIRTQEARTQYF. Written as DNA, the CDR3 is TGTGCCATCAGGACCCAGGAAGCTCGGACGCAGTATTTT.

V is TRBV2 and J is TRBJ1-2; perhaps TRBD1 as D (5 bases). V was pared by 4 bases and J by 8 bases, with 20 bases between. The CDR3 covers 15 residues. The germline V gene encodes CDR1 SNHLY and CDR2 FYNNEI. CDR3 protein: CASSVGTLTPGGYTF. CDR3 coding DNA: TGTGCCAGCAGTGTGGGGACCTTGACTCCAGGAGGCTACACCTTC.

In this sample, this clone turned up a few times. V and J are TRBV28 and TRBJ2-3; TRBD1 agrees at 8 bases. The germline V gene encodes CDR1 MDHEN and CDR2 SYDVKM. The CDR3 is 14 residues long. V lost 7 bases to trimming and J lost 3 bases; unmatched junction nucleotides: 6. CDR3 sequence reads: CASKTGAGTDTQYF. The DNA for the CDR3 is TGTGCCAGCAAGACAGGGGCGGGGACAGATACGCAGTATTTT.

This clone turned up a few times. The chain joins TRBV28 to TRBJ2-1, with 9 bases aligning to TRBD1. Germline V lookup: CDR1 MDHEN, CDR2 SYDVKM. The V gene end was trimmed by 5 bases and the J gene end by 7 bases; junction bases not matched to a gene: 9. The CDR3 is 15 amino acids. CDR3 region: CASSEYRGRGNEQFF. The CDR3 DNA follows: TGTGCCAGCAGTGAATACAGGGGGCGAGGGAATGAGCAGTTCTTC.

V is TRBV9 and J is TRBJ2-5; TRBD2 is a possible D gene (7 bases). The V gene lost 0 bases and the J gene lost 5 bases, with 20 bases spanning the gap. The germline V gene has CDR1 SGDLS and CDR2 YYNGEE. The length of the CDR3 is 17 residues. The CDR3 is CASSVAGRGASWETQYF. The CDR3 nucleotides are TGTGCCAGCAGCGTAGCTGGGAGGGGGGCTAGCTGGGAGACCCAGTACTTC.

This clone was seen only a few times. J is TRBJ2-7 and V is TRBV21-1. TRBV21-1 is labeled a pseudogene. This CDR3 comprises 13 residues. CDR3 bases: TGTGCCAGCAGAAGGATTGACTCCTACGAGCAGTACTTC. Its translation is CASRRIDSYEQYF.

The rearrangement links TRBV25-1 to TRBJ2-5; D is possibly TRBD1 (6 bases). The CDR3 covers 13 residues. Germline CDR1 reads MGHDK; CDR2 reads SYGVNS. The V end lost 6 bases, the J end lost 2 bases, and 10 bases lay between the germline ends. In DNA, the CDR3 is TGTGCCAGCAGCCTAGGGGGACAAGAGACCCAGTACTTC. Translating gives CASSLGGQETQYF.

In nucleotides, the CDR3 is TGTGCCAGCAGCTTTCTAGTGCATGAGCAGTTCTTC. Its protein is CASSFLVHEQFF. The V call is TRBV7-2, the J call TRBJ2-1; D call uncertain. There are 12 residues in the CDR3. The germline CDR1 and CDR2 sequences are SGHTA and FQGNSA. The V end was cut by 3 bases, the J end by 8 bases, with 8 bases between.

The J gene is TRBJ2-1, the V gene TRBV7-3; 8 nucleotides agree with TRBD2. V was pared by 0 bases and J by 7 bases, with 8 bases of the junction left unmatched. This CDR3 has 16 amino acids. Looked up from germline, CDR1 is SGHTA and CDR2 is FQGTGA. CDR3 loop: CASSLTAPGLGNEQFF. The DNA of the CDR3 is TGTGCCAGCAGCTTAACGGCCCCGGGACTAGGAAATGAGCAGTTCTTC.

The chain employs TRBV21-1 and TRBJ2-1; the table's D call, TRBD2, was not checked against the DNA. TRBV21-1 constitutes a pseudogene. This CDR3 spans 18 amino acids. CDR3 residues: CASSNRAGTRGPIDEQFF. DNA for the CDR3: TGTGCCAGCAGCAACCGAGCCGGGACTAGAGGTCCTATCGATGAGCAGTTCTTC.

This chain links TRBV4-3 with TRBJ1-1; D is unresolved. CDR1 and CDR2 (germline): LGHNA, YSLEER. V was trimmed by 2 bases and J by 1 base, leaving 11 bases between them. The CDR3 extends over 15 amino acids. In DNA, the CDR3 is TGCGCCAGCAGCCAAAAGTGGGCGGGGAACACTGAAGCTTTCTTT. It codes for CASSQKWAGNTEAFF.

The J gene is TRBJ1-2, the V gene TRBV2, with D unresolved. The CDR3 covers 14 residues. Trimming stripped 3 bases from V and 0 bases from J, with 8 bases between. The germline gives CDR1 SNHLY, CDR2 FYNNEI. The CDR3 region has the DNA TGTGCCAGCAGTGAGAGAGGGCCTAACTATGGCTACACCTTC. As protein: CASSERGPNYGYTF.

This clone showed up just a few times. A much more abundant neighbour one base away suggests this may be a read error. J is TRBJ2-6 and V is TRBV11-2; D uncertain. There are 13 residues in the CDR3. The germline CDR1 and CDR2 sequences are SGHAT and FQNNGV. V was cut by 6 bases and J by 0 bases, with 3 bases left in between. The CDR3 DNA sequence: TGTGCCAGCAGGAGCTCTGGGGCCAACGTCCTGACTTTC. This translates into CASRSSGANVLTF.

CDR3 sequence: CASSSQLGNTIYF. CDR3 sequence (DNA): TGTGCCAGCAGCTCCCAGCTCGGAAACACCATATATTTT. V gene TRBV5-6 combines with J gene TRBJ1-3; D gene uncertain. Trimming pared 3 bases from V and 4 bases from J, leaving 8 bases between. CDR1 is SGHDT and CDR2 is YYEEEE in the germline V gene. The CDR3 runs 13 residues.

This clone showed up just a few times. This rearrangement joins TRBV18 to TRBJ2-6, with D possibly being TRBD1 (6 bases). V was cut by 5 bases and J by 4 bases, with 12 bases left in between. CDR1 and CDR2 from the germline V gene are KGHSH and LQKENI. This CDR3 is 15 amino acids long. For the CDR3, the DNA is TGTGCCAGCTCATCTGACAGGTCGGGGGCCAACGTCCTGACTTTC. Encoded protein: CASSSDRSGANVLTF. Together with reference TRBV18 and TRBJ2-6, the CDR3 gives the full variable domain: NAGVMQNPRHLVRRRGQEARLRCSPMKGHSHVYWYRQLPEEGLKFMVYLQKENIIDESGMPKERFSAEFPKEGPSILRIQQVVRGDSAAYFCASSSDRSGANVLTFGAGSRLTVL.

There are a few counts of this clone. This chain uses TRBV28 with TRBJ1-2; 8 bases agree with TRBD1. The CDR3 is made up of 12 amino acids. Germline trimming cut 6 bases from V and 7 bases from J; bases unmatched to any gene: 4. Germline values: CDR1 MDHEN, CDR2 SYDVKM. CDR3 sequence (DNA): TGTGCCAGCAGGGGACAGGACGGTGGCTACACCTTC. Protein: CASRGQDGGYTF.